This entry lists 6 T cell receptor beta chains sequenced from one sample in a study of T cell responses to AZD1222 COVID-19 vaccine. Sequencing was performed with immunoSEQ multiplex PCR; in TCRdb, only in-frame clones are kept and a portion is missing. The data show approximately 69,000 clones, 75% to 90% seen once. Sequencing was performed on peripheral blood, taken 28 days after the second AZD1222 dose. The receptors were sampled from an adult who received the AZD1222 COVID-19 vaccine.

There are a few counts of this clone. The rearrangement joins TRBV7-6 to TRBJ2-5; possibly TRBD2 for D (5 bases). Germline V gives CDR1 SGHVS, CDR2 FNYEAQ. Trimming removed 0 bases at V and 2 bases at J, with 13 bases between. This CDR3 comprises 16 residues. CDR3 amino acids: CASSLAPGRVQETQYF. The CDR3 nucleotides are TGTGCCAGCAGCTTAGCGCCGGGGAGAGTTCAAGAGACCCAGTACTTC.

V gene TRBV12-5 combines with J gene TRBJ2-2; D is unclear. CDR3 length: 13 residues. The germline gives CDR1 LGHNT, CDR2 FRNRAP. With 8 bases removed from V and 1 base from J, the gap between germline ends came to 8 bases. The CDR3 sequence: CASSIQNTGELFF. In DNA form, the CDR3 reads TGTGCTAGTTCAATACAGAACACCGGGGAGCTGTTTTTT.

The V call is TRBV18, the J call TRBJ2-5; D gene ambiguous. Germline loops: CDR1 KGHSH, CDR2 LQKENI. The CDR3 sequence is 11 residues long. Trimming removed 5 bases from V and 4 bases from J, with 5 bases in between. The CDR3 nucleotides read TGTGCCAGCTCAGAGCTAGAGACCCAGTACTTC. Translated, it gives CASSELETQYF.

The CDR3: CASSDQGARGSPLHF. The CDR3 nucleotides are TGTGCCAGCAGTGACCAGGGGGCCAGAGGATCACCCCTCCACTTT. The chain is built from TRBV6-4 and TRBJ1-6; 8 bases fit TRBD1. Per the germline V gene, CDR1 is MRHNA and CDR2 is SNTAGT. The CDR3 length is 15 residues. The V gene end was trimmed by 2 bases and the J gene end by 10 bases; junction bases not matched to a gene: 7.

The CDR3 DNA reads as TGTGCCAGCAGCTTGACGCTTGCGGGGGAAAAACTGTTTTTT. The encoded protein is CASSLTLAGEKLFF. This chain links TRBV5-6 with TRBJ1-4; D call uncertain. Germline-derived CDR1 and CDR2 are SGHDT and YYEEEE. The CDR3 extends over 14 amino acids. V shed 1 base and J shed 8 bases, with 12 bases lying between them.

This chain joins TRBV19 and TRBJ1-5; no clear D gene. Germline V gene lookup returns CDR1 LNHDA and CDR2 SQIVND (reference sequence). Trimming left V 7 bases short and J 7 bases short, with 26 bases between. The CDR3 spans 17 residues. CDR3 DNA: TGTGCCAGTACCATCCATTCGATGAAGCCGTTCGAACAGCCCCAGCATTTT. Translated: CASTIHSMKPFEQPQHF.